This TCR beta chain was identified in a study of graft-versus-host responses after intestinal transplantation. Study-wide context: For two to four years after anti-thymocyte globulin induction, all recipients took tacrolimus and steroids.

There are 15 residues in the CDR3. V shed 7 bases and J 2 bases; nucleotides not matched to a gene: 5. Germline-derived CDR1 and CDR2 are SGHRS and YFSETQ. Libraries were prepared by immunoSEQ multiplex PCR; TCRdb keeps only in-frame clonotypes and omits some of them. The table shows around 39,000 clones, with roughly 89% occurring only once. The study, taken as a whole, reports: Recipient marrow harbored GvH clones, some of which surfaced first in ileum or blood. Maximum circulating GvH clone levels tracked with early post-transplant HvG decreases. Patients who carried graft-donor T cell macrochimerism also had high graft-versus-host to host-versus-graft clonal ratios in their allografts.

A remark on this clone: Its antigen is unknown.

The sample consisted of PBMCs, taken 260 to 280 days after transplant. The clonotype was recovered from a human patient who received an intestinal transplant, so some T cells may come from the graft donor. The chain couples TRBV5-1 to TRBJ2-1, with TRBD2 matching over 11 bases. CDR3 sequence: CASAGTSGPYNEQFF. Written as DNA, the CDR3 is TGCGCCAGCGCCGGGACTAGCGGCCCCTACAATGAGCAGTTCTTC.